One sample yielded the 19 T cell receptor beta chains listed below, sequenced in a study of CD8 T cells in Susac syndrome. Random hexamers served to reverse transcribe roughly 0.45 to 1 ug RNA. TCRdb analysed the immunoSEQ multiplex PCR reads with MiXCR anew, one entry per CDR3 protein. The sample lists roughly 190,000 distinct CDR3 sequences; around 90% were seen once. The sequencing input was CD4+ T cells from PBMCs. Receptors originate from a human donor with Susac syndrome.

The chain combines TRBV21-1 with TRBJ2-1. TRBV21-1 is a pseudogene. The CDR3 spans 9 residues. The CDR3 spells CASSKGLVF. DNA of the CDR3: TGTGCCAGCAGCAAGGGTTTGGTCTTC.

The chain couples TRBV6-2 or TRBV6-3 to TRBJ2-1; 11 nucleotides match TRBD2. This CDR3 has 17 amino acids. Germline V gene sequence: CDR1 MNHEY, CDR2 SVGEGT. V shed 7 bases, J shed 8 bases, and the junction held 16 bases outside the gene matches. The CDR3 region is CASTTKKKTSGVDEQFF. For the CDR3, the DNA is TGTGCCAGCACCACGAAAAAAAAGACTAGCGGGGTCGATGAGCAGTTCTTC.

This rearrangement joins TRBV5-1 to TRBJ1-5; TRBD1 agrees at 9 bases. The V and J ends lost 3 bases and 11 bases, in that order; junction bases with no gene match: 15. This CDR3 contains 16 residues. Germline assignment: CDR1 SGHRS and CDR2 YFSETQ. DNA for the CDR3: TGCGCCAGCAGCTCACAACCAGGGACAGGGTCTAGGGCCCAGCATTTT. This translates into CASSSQPGTGSRAQHF.

With respect to this clonotype: At one boundary the junction diverges from the germline segment, which might be a read error. The J gene is TRBJ1-1, the V gene TRBV20-1; TRBD1 agrees at 9 bases. CDR3 size: 12 residues. Germline V gene lookup returns CDR1 DFQATT and CDR2 SNEGSKA (reference sequence). CDR3 DNA: TGCAGTGCTACAAACAGGGGGCACGAGAATTTTTTT. Its protein is CSATNRGHENFF.

The V and J genes are TRBV6-6 and TRBJ2-1; 13 positions match TRBD2. Germline V lookup: CDR1 MNHNY, CDR2 SVGAGI (reference sequence). V shed 7 bases and J 4 bases; nucleotides not matched to a gene: 7. This CDR3 is built from 16 residues. The CDR3 loop is CASITRGLAGYNEQFF. The CDR3 coding sequence is TGTGCCAGCATTACCAGGGGACTAGCGGGGTACAATGAGCAGTTCTTC.

The chain uses TRBV6-5 and TRBJ1-2; 8 positions agree with TRBD1. This CDR3 region has 14 residues. V lost 6 bases to trimming and J lost 6 bases; unmatched junction nucleotides: 9. CDR1 and CDR2 from the germline V gene are MNHEY and SVGAGI. CDR3 nucleotides: TGTGCCAGCAGAAAGTACAGGGGGGGGGATGGCTACACCTTC. Translation gives CASRKYRGGDGYTF.

The genes are TRBV20-1 and TRBJ2-7; D call uncertain. Trimming shortened V by 3 bases and J by 4 bases, and 13 bases separated the two germline ends. The germline gives CDR1 DFQATT, CDR2 SNEGSKA (reference sequence). The CDR3 sequence is 13 residues long. The CDR3 spells CSASIAKIYEQYF. CDR3 nucleotides: TGCAGTGCTAGTATAGCCAAAATATACGAGCAGTACTTC.

The V and J genes are TRBV5-1 and TRBJ1-4; 10 positions match TRBD1. The CDR3 is made up of 14 amino acids. Trimming took 7 bases from V and 0 from J; bases not matched to a gene: 0. In germline, CDR1 is SGHRS, CDR2 YFSETQ. CDR3: CASGQGATNEKLFF. The CDR3 nucleotides read TGCGCCAGCGGACAGGGGGCAACTAATGAAAAACTGTTTTTT.

This clonotype was observed once. The V and J genes are TRBV6-4 and TRBJ2-1, with 12 bases aligning to TRBD2. The V gene end was trimmed by 4 bases and the J gene end by 7 bases; junction bases not matched to a gene: 5. Germline V gene lookup returns CDR1 MRHNA and CDR2 SNTAGT. The CDR3 is 15 residues long. The CDR3 region has the DNA TGTGCCAGCAGTGGACTAGCGGGGGTTGTAAATGAGCAGTTCTTC. It yields the protein CASSGLAGVVNEQFF.

The chain employs TRBV19 and TRBJ2-1; 7 positions agree with TRBD1. CDR1 and CDR2 from the germline V gene are LNHDA and SQIVND (reference sequence). The junction had 6 bases not matched to a gene; V was cut back by 6 bases and J by 4 bases. The CDR3 length is 14 residues. CDR3 in amino acids: CASSHGQEYNEQFF. CDR3 bases: TGTGCCAGTAGCCACGGACAGGAGTACAATGAGCAGTTCTTC.

This chain links TRBV10-3 with TRBJ2-5; the D is unclear. The germline CDR1 and CDR2 sequences are ENHRY and SYGVKD. The V gene lost 2 bases and the J gene lost 4 bases, with 8 bases spanning the gap. The CDR3 extends over 13 amino acids. CDR3 sequence (DNA): TGTGCCATCAGTGAGCGAGACCTAGAGACCCAGTACTTC. This sequence encodes CAISERDLETQYF.

Here the CDR3 DNA reads TGTGCCGTCCAAGGGGTGCTCTACAATGAGCAGTTCTTC. Protein sequence: CAVQGVLYNEQFF. The rearrangement joins TRBV24-1 to TRBJ2-1; D is perhaps TRBD1 (5 bases). Looked up from germline, CDR1 is KGHDR and CDR2 is SFDVKD. The V gene lost 12 bases and the J gene lost 3 bases, with 14 bases spanning the gap. CDR3 size: 13 residues.

The chain uses TRBV27 and TRBJ2-1, with 8 bases fitting TRBD1. CDR1 and CDR2 from the germline V gene are MNHEY and SMNVEV (reference sequence). V shed 3 bases and J 7 bases; nucleotides not matched to a gene: 17. This CDR3 has 18 amino acids. CDR3 sequence reads: CASSFSLRTGQSTNEQFF. The CDR3 DNA is TGTGCCAGCAGTTTTTCACTCCGGACAGGGCAGTCAACGAATGAGCAGTTCTTC.

This sequence joins TRBV20-1 and TRBJ1-5; TRBD1 aligns across 8 bases. There are 16 residues in the CDR3. The junction had 5 bases not matched to a gene; V was cut back by 1 base and J by 0 bases. Germline V gene sequence: CDR1 DFQATT, CDR2 SNEGSKA (reference sequence). The CDR3 region is CSARALQGGSNQPQHF. The CDR3 bases are TGCAGTGCTAGAGCCCTACAGGGGGGTAGCAATCAGCCCCAGCATTTT.

The chain couples TRBV9 to TRBJ2-2; D ambiguous. The V end was cut by 1 base, the J end by 5 bases, with 12 bases between. The CDR3 is 15 residues long. The germline gives CDR1 SGDLS, CDR2 YYNGEE. For the CDR3, the DNA is TGTGCCAGCAGCGTATCGCCTGCTGTGACCGGGGAGCTGTTTTTT. As protein: CASSVSPAVTGELFF.

The chain carries TRBV28 and TRBJ1-2; TRBD1 aligns across 12 bases. Germline V CDR1 and CDR2: MDHEN, SYDVKM. This CDR3 is 14 amino acids long. V lost 6 bases to trimming and J lost 5 bases; unmatched junction nucleotides: 4. The CDR3 sequence is CASSAGQGAYGYTF. CDR3 bases: TGTGCCAGCAGCGCGGGACAGGGGGCTTATGGCTACACCTTC.

The CDR3 coding sequence is TGCGCCAGCAGCTATCTAGCGGGGGGGCAGTCCAATGAGCAGTTCTTC. Translation: CASSYLAGGQSNEQFF. The V call is TRBV5-1, the J call TRBJ2-1; 12 nucleotides line up with TRBD2. Trimming cost V 3 bases and J 6 bases; bases outside gene matches: 7. The germline V gene has CDR1 SGHRS and CDR2 YFSETQ. The CDR3 has 16 amino acids.

The chain is built from TRBV7-9 and TRBJ2-7; 9 bases agree with TRBD2. CDR1 and CDR2 (germline): SEHNR, FQNEAQ (reference sequence). This CDR3 region has 11 residues. This CDR3 reads CAAGGPYEQYF. CDR3 coding DNA: TGTGCTGCGGGAGGGCCGTACGAGCAGTACTTC.

This clonotype was picked up one time. This sequence joins TRBV5-1 and TRBJ2-5; 7 bases line up with TRBD1. The V gene's germline CDR1 is SGHRS and CDR2 YFSETQ. V was pared by 6 bases and J by 4 bases, with 15 bases of the junction left unmatched. The CDR3 is 16 residues long. CDR3 in DNA: TGCGCCAGCAACAGAGGGGGCGACCTCGATATAGAGACCCAGTACTTC. Translating it yields CASNRGGDLDIETQYF.